This TCR beta chain was retrieved from a study of blood T cell repertoires in COVID-19 (TCRdb year 2020). Notes on the research overall: The collaborator samples originated in the United States, Italy and Spain and spanned the acute and convalescent phases of COVID-19. Deeply sampled blood TCRbeta repertoires from subjects exposed to, actively infected with, or recovered from COVID-19 were included in the dataset. The samples were drawn from two sources: the first 160 participants of the ongoing ImmuneRACE study, and some 1,300 subjects contributed by 6 global collaborators. Where HLA class I and class II types were available, the types were taken from metadata supplied by the sample provider, not from assay-based typing. The prospective study material was composed of cDNA or gDNA derived from T cells, B-cell-depleted T cells, or PBMCs. The repertoires were made available in a free public database intended to serve as a resource for research on the immune response to SARS-CoV-2. The sample metadata nearly always contained a de-identified subject ID, COVID-19 status, age in years and sex. Study-wide conclusions, independent of this receptor: The amount of clinical and demographic metadata varied by source and participant and was provided uncurated.

TCRbeta CDR3 regions were amplified from genomic DNA using the immunoSEQ Assay, a bias-controlled multiplex PCR. On the authors' methods: The number of nucleated cells in each sample was estimated from the amplification of reference gene primers within the assay. Sequence reads were collapsed and filtered to measure the absolute abundance of every unique TCRbeta CDR3 rearrangement. Productive Simpson clonality was computed per sample as the square root of Simpson's diversity index over productive rearrangements. TCRdb took over this immuneACCESS table, retaining in-frame rearrangements with V and J assigned. Such tables are incomplete; in checked studies, under half of the missing clones stem from an unresolved V gene, and the remainder is unexplained. The D gene and trimming were derived from the DNA, and the V and J assignments and clone size from that table. The sample yields 40,000 to 55,000 clones; 88% were counted once. The ten largest account for roughly an eighth of the sample.

Collaborating institutions collected whole blood in K2EDTA tubes following their own protocols. For TCRbeta analysis, collaborator samples were shipped as frozen whole blood, as isolated PBMCs, or as DNA extracted from either sample type. Turning to this clone: The specificity of this receptor is unknown. No base quality values were provided; no much bigger clone lies one nucleotide off.

Input material: peripheral blood. The origin of this receptor is a human donor in a cohort sampled during active COVID-19.

The DNA reads as follows: TGTGCCAGCGAAACAGGGGGCGTAGAGACCCAGTACTTC. Translated, it gives CASETGGVETQYF. The rearranged segments are TRBV6-5 and TRBJ2-5; the junction holds 9 bases that match TRBD1. The cysteine opens and the phenylalanine closes a CDR3 of 13 amino acids. Only CDR3 DNA is held: 39 bases, read in frame from base 1. From a lookup of the germline V gene, CDR1 and CDR2 are MNHEY and SVGAGI. Trimming removed 8 bases from V and 4 bases from J; the gene matches leave 5 bases unexplained.